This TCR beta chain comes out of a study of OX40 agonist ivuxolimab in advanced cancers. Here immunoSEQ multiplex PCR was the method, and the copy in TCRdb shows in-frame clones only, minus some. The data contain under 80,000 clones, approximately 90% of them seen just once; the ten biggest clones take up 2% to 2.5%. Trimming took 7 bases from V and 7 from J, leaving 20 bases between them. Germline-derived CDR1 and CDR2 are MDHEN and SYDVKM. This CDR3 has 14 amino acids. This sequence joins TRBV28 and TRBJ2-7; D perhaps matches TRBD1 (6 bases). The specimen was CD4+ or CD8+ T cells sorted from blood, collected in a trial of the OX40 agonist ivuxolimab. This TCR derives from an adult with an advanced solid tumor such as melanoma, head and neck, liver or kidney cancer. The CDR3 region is CASKMGHPMREQYF. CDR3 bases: TGTGCCAGCAAAATGGGACATCCAATGCGGGAGCAGTACTTC. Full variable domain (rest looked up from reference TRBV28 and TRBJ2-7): DVKVTQSSRYLVKRTGEKVFLECVQDMDHENMFWYRQDPGLGLRLIYFSYDVKMKEKGDIPEGYSVSREKKERFSLILESASTNQTSMYLCASKMGHPMREQYFGPGTRLTVT.